The 25 T cell receptor beta chains listed next were all sequenced from one sample in a study of a mutant IDH1 vaccine in newly diagnosed glioma (dated by TCRdb to about 2021). Library preparation used the immunoSEQ multiplex PCR assay. TCRdb stores this immuneACCESS table with in-frame sequences only. Part of the clones is absent; in the studies checked, under half of the shortfall reflects unresolved V genes, and no reason is known for the rest. The sample contains roughly 99,000 clones, around 90% of them found a single time. Approximately 0.58% of the sample belongs to the ten largest clones. According to the study, the label for this sample's time point signals: baseline, week 1 (first vaccination visit). This specimen's treatment or condition label, interpreted: pre-vaccination baseline after standard-of-care therapy. The source was PBMCs, collected from a glioma patient treated with radiotherapy, temozolomide or both. The receptors stem from a woman in her fifties or sixties with glioma.

The chain joins TRBV18 to TRBJ1-5; D uncertain. The germline V and J ends were trimmed by 3 bases and 7 bases, with 10 bases remaining between them. The CDR3 loop spans 13 amino acids. The germline gives CDR1 KGHSH, CDR2 LQKENI. DNA of the CDR3: TGTGCCAGCTCACCTTCGGAACGGCAGCCCCAGCATTTT. This codes for CASSPSERQPQHF.

This rearrangement joins TRBV27 to TRBJ1-5; perhaps TRBD1 as D (6 bases). Germline CDR1 MNHEY, CDR2 SMNVEV (reference sequence). The CDR3 is 15 amino acids. Trimming took 10 bases from V and 6 from J, leaving 22 bases between them. The CDR3 spells CANLRRDMGGQPQHF. In DNA, the CDR3 is TGTGCCAACTTACGTCGGGACATGGGGGGTCAGCCCCAGCATTTT.

The J gene is TRBJ2-3, the V gene TRBV2; 9 bases line up with TRBD1. There are 16 residues in the CDR3. V shed 4 bases, J shed 1 base, and the junction held 6 bases outside the gene matches. CDR1 is SNHLY, CDR2 FYNNEI, per germline. The CDR3 reads CASSVGTGYRTDTQYF. DNA for the CDR3: TGTGCCAGCAGTGTAGGGACAGGGTATCGCACAGATACGCAGTATTTT.

V and J are TRBV18 and TRBJ1-2; 9 nucleotides agree with TRBD1. The CDR3 is made up of 17 amino acids. The germline CDR1 and CDR2 sequences are KGHSH and LQKENI. V lost 3 bases to trimming and J lost 2 bases; unmatched junction nucleotides: 10. The CDR3 DNA follows: TGTGCCAGCTCACCCGGACAGGGGAGATTGGGGAACTATGGCTACACCTTC. Protein: CASSPGQGRLGNYGYTF.

CDR3 loop: CASRKQGGEQYF. The CDR3 DNA sequence: TGTGCCAGCAGGAAACAGGGAGGCGAGCAGTACTTC. The rearrangement joins TRBV28 to TRBJ2-7; the D gene could be TRBD1 or TRBD2 (6 bases each). This CDR3 is built from 12 residues. V dropped 6 bases and J dropped 6 bases, with 12 bases sitting between them. Germline lookup yields CDR1 MDHEN and CDR2 SYDVKM.

The chain has TRBV7-9 and TRBJ2-7, with 7 bases identical to TRBD1. Germline CDR1 SEHNR, CDR2 FQNEAQ (reference sequence). The CDR3 loop spans 14 amino acids. Trimming took 5 bases from V and 4 from J; bases not matched to a gene: 8. CDR3 protein: CASSPQGKVYEQYF. The CDR3 coding sequence is TGTGCCAGCAGCCCACAGGGGAAGGTGTACGAGCAGTACTTC.

Remarks on this clone: One end of the junction does not line up with germline, which may come from a read error. This sequence joins TRBV9 and TRBJ1-1; 11 nucleotides match TRBD1. Germline CDR1 reads SGDLS; CDR2 reads YYNGEE. This CDR3 is 14 amino acids long. The DNA for the CDR3 is TGTGCCAACAGCCTGGACAGGGGGCTTGCTGAAGCTTTCTTT. This translates into CANSLDRGLAEAFF.

The chain carries TRBV12-5 and TRBJ1-2; D gene ambiguous. This CDR3 has 14 amino acids. V lost 0 bases and J 8 bases, leaving 13 bases between the germline ends. Germline V CDR1 and CDR2: LGHNT, FRNRAP. For the CDR3, the DNA is TGTGCTAGTGGTTTGGTCCCAAACAGAGGCGGCTACACCTTC. Protein sequence: CASGLVPNRGGYTF.

A single count supports this clone. V usage is TRBV5-6 and J usage is TRBJ2-5; D uncertain. This CDR3 is built from 12 residues. With 4 bases removed from V and 7 bases from J, the gap between germline ends came to 11 bases. Germline loops: CDR1 SGHDT, CDR2 YYEEEE. CDR3 coding DNA: TGTGCCAGCAGCATCGGTTCTGGGACCCAGTACTTC. Translation: CASSIGSGTQYF. Based on the CDR3 plus reference TRBV5-6 and TRBJ2-5, the full variable domain is DAGVTQSPTHLIKTRGQQVTLRCSPKSGHDTVSWYQQALGQGPQFIFQYYEEEERQRGNFPDRFSGHQFPNYSSELNVNALLLGDSALYLCASSIGSGTQYFGPGTRLLVL.

V usage is TRBV5-8 and J usage is TRBJ2-5; D is unclear. V was clipped by 3 bases and J by 1 base, with 13 bases between them. Germline V gene lookup returns CDR1 SGHTS and CDR2 YDEGEE. The CDR3 has 15 amino acids. The CDR3 protein is CASSSRDRIQETQYF. CDR3 coding DNA: TGTGCCAGCAGCTCCCGAGACCGAATCCAAGAGACCCAGTACTTC.

V and J are TRBV28 and TRBJ1-4, with a possible D match to TRBD1 (6 bases). The CDR3 has 13 amino acids. Germline V gives CDR1 MDHEN, CDR2 SYDVKM. Deletions cut 2 bases from V and 8 bases from J, with 9 bases between. CDR3 coding DNA: TGTGCCAGCAGTTTAGGGGGCGGAGAAAAACTGTTTTTT. Protein product: CASSLGGGEKLFF.

V and J are TRBV30 and TRBJ2-7, with D perhaps TRBD1 (5 bases). CDR3 length: 13 residues. Germline CDR1 is GTSNPN and CDR2 is SVGIG (reference sequence). V was pared by 4 bases and J by 0 bases, with 10 bases between. The CDR3 DNA sequence: TGTGCCTGGAATCTGGACAACTCCTACGAGCAGTACTTC. Its protein is CAWNLDNSYEQYF. Full variable domain (rest looked up from reference TRBV30 and TRBJ2-7): SQTIHQWPATLVQPVGSPLSLECTVEGTSNPNLYWYRQAAGRGLQLLFYSVGIGQISSEVPQNLSASRPQDRQFILSSKKLLLSDSGFYLCAWNLDNSYEQYFGPGTRLTVT.

In its sample, this clone was seen once. The chain uses TRBV5-6 and TRBJ1-1; D gene ambiguous. The V end was cut by 1 base, the J end by 3 bases, with 10 bases between. The CDR3 totals 14 residues. Germline lookup yields CDR1 SGHDT and CDR2 YYEEEE. The CDR3 sequence: CASSLQWAYTEAFF. The CDR3, as DNA: TGTGCCAGCAGCTTGCAGTGGGCCTACACTGAAGCTTTCTTT.

V is TRBV30 and J is TRBJ1-4; 9 bases match TRBD1. Germline CDR1 GTSNPN, CDR2 SVGIG (reference sequence). This CDR3 comprises 14 residues. The V segment lost 0 bases and the J segment 8 bases; nucleotides outside the gene matches: 4. The DNA of the CDR3 is TGTGCCTGGAGTGTAATGACAGGGGGAGAAAAACTGTTTTTT. It encodes CAWSVMTGGEKLFF.

This clone was seen a single time. This chain uses TRBV5-1 with TRBJ1-2, with D unclear. The germline gives CDR1 SGHRS, CDR2 YFSETQ. Trimming removed 4 bases at V and 5 bases at J, with 12 bases between. This CDR3 spans 13 amino acids. The CDR3: CASSDDTFYGYTF. The CDR3 nucleotides are TGCGCCAGCAGCGACGACACCTTTTATGGCTACACCTTC.

The chain joins TRBV11-2 to TRBJ2-3; D remains ambiguous. V lost 2 bases and J 4 bases, leaving 13 bases between the germline ends. The CDR3 has 15 residues. Germline V gives CDR1 SGHAT, CDR2 FQNNGV. The CDR3 coding sequence is TGTGCCAGCAGCTTAAACTCGCGTGGCCCAGATACGCAGTATTTT. It specifies CASSLNSRGPDTQYF.

For this clone: The junction does not match germline at one end; this may be a read error. V and J are TRBV2 and TRBJ2-7, with D possibly being TRBD1 or TRBD2 (5 bases each). CDR3 size: 11 residues. Looked up from germline, CDR1 is SNHLY and CDR2 is FYNNEI. Written as DNA, the CDR3 is TGTGCCTCCGGGACGGGCAAAGGGAAAAGCTTC. Its protein product is CASGTGKGKSF. The full variable domain, rest sourced from reference TRBV2 and TRBJ2-7, is EPEVTQTPSHQVTQMGQEVILRCVPISNHLYFYWYRQILGQKVEFLVSFYNNEISEKSEIFDDQFSVERPDGSNFTLKIRSTKLEDSAMYFCASGTGKGKSFGPGTRLTVT.

The chain employs TRBV5-1 and TRBJ2-1; D might be TRBD2 (5 bases). Trimming cost V 4 bases and J 6 bases, with 14 bases left between them. Germline V lookup: CDR1 SGHRS, CDR2 YFSETQ. The CDR3 runs to 14 residues. DNA for the CDR3: TGCGCCAGCAGCGTATTCACTAGTAGCAATGAGCAGTTCTTC. Encoded protein: CASSVFTSSNEQFF.

CDR3 sequence: CASRVRGLSATNEKLFF. The CDR3 DNA sequence: TGTGCCAGCAGGGTGCGAGGGCTGTCGGCAACTAATGAAAAACTGTTTTTT. V is TRBV28 and J is TRBJ1-4, with no clear D. The germline gives CDR1 MDHEN, CDR2 SYDVKM. This CDR3 spans 17 amino acids. The V and J ends lost 6 bases and 0 bases respectively, with 17 bases between them.

This chain connects TRBV19 to TRBJ2-3, with TRBD2 identical over 14 bases. Trimming at V came to 5 bases and at J to 0 bases, leaving 13 bases not matched to a gene. There are 20 residues in the CDR3. Germline V lookup: CDR1 LNHDA, CDR2 SQIVND (reference sequence). In nucleotides, the CDR3 is TGTGCCAGTAGTCGGAACGCCGGGACTAGCGGGAGAGGGAGCACAGATACGCAGTATTTT. Translating gives CASSRNAGTSGRGSTDTQYF.

The J gene is TRBJ2-7, the V gene TRBV6-4; tentatively, D is TRBD2 (6 bases). Deletions cut 2 bases from V and 3 bases from J, with 14 bases between. The CDR3 consists of 15 residues. Germline assignment: CDR1 MRHNA and CDR2 SNTAGT. CDR3: CASSDPRGALYEQYF. The CDR3 DNA sequence: TGTGCCAGCAGTGACCCCCGCGGGGCGCTCTACGAGCAGTACTTC.

This chain joins TRBV5-5 and TRBJ1-5; the D is unclear. The CDR3 consists of 12 residues. Trimming stripped 4 bases from V and 3 bases from J, with 5 bases between. The germline CDR1 and CDR2 sequences are SGHKS and YYEKEE (reference sequence). In nucleotides, the CDR3 is TGTGCCAGCAGCCACTACAATCAGCCCCAGCATTTT. As protein: CASSHYNQPQHF.

This CDR3 is CASSPQRATDTQYF. CDR3 bases: TGCGCCAGCAGCCCCCAGAGGGCGACAGATACGCAGTATTTT. The V and J genes are TRBV4-1 and TRBJ2-3; D might be TRBD2 (5 bases). V lost 4 bases, J lost 3 bases, and 11 bases lay in between. This CDR3 region has 14 residues. Germline V gene data show CDR1 as MGHRA and CDR2 as YSYEKL.

As to this clone: This specimen includes other DNA sequences encoding the same CDR3. The gene calls are TRBV5-1 and TRBJ2-3; D might be TRBD2 (6 bases). V was shortened by 0 bases and J by 9 bases, with 8 bases between the two germline ends. This CDR3 contains 12 residues. Germline-derived CDR1 and CDR2 are SGHRS and YFSETQ. The CDR3 DNA reads TGCGCCAGCAGCTTGGACAGCGGGACGCAGTATTTT. Amino acids: CASSLDSGTQYF.

The chain uses TRBV7-9 and TRBJ1-2, with D perhaps TRBD1 (5 bases). CDR3 length: 13 residues. Trimming left V 5 bases short and J 6 bases short, with 13 bases between. Germline V lookup: CDR1 SEHNR, CDR2 FQNEAQ (reference sequence). The CDR3 DNA reads TGTGCCAGCAGCCAAAGATTGGGGGATGGCTACACCTTC. It encodes CASSQRLGDGYTF. Complete variable domain (other parts from reference TRBV7-9 and TRBJ1-2): DTGVSQNPRHKITKRGQNVTFRCDPISEHNRLYWYRQTLGQGPEFLTYFQNEAQLEKSRLLSDRFSAERPKGSFSTLEIQRTEQGDSAMYLCASSQRLGDGYTFGSGTRLTVV.